This TCR beta chain emerged from a study of blood T cell repertoires in COVID-19. At the level of the study: Sources were T cells, B-cell-depleted T cells, or PBMCs; the material itself was cDNA or gDNA.

In the source study's methods: Researchers report that nucleated cell counts were estimated from reference gene primer amplification. The method was immunoSEQ multiplex PCR; TCRdb's version includes in-frame clones alone and lacks a portion of them. That table is the source of V, J and clone size, and D and trimming were worked out from the DNA. This table has about 150,000 clones, more than 75% appearing once. From germline, CDR1 is LGHDT and CDR2 YNNKEL (reference sequence). The V gene lost 3 bases and the J gene lost 1 base, with 3 bases spanning the gap. The CDR3 has 13 amino acids. The sequence came from a man aged 45-65 years who had recovered from COVID-19. The specimen sequenced was peripheral blood. The genes are TRBV3-1 (or the pseudogene TRBV3-2) and TRBJ1-4; no firm D call. CDR3 coding DNA: TGTGCCAGCAGCCAGAGAACTAATGAAAAACTGTTTTTT. Protein sequence: CASSQRTNEKLFF.